These 26 T cell receptor beta chains were all obtained from the same sample, sequenced in a study of cytomegalovirus exposure and HLA in healthy donors. The study ran its PCR with 60 Vbeta and 13 Jbeta primers. Libraries were prepared by immunoSEQ multiplex PCR; TCRdb keeps only in-frame clonotypes and omits some of them. The data contain about 110,000 clones, around 61% of them singletons. The sequenced sample was PBMCs. Receptor source: a woman in her twenties or thirties in good health and CMV-seronegative.

V usage is TRBV7-2 and J usage is TRBJ2-1, with TRBD2 matching 7 bases. CDR3 length: 14 amino acids. The germline V gene encodes CDR1 SGHTA and CDR2 FQGNSA. Unmatched junction bases numbered 6, after V lost 5 bases and J lost 5 bases. The CDR3, as DNA: TGTGCCAGCAGCCCCTTCGGGGGGAACAATGAGCAGTTCTTC. The encoded protein is CASSPFGGNNEQFF. Looking up the rest from reference TRBV7-2 and TRBJ2-1 gives the full variable domain: GAGVSQSPSNKVTEKGKDVELRCDPISGHTALYWYRQSLGQGLEFLIYFQGNSAPDKSGLPSDRFSAERTGGSVSTLTIQRTQQEDSAVYLCASSPFGGNNEQFFGPGTRLTVL.

This clone was seen only once. This specimen includes other DNA sequences encoding the same CDR3. This rearrangement joins TRBV6-1 to TRBJ2-7, with 7 bases that match TRBD2. Trimming took 6 bases from V and 4 from J; bases not matched to a gene: 0. This CDR3 has 11 amino acids. CDR1 MNHNS and CDR2 SASEGT come from the germline V gene. The DNA of the CDR3 is TGTGCCAGCAGGGGAGGGTACGAGCAGTACTTC. This encodes CASRGGYEQYF.

V usage is TRBV27 and J usage is TRBJ1-4; the D is unclear. This CDR3 comprises 15 residues. V was pared by 5 bases and J by 8 bases, with 18 bases between. CDR1 and CDR2 from the germline V gene are MNHEY and SMNVEV (reference sequence). The chain's CDR3 is CASSPIPRFREKLFF. The CDR3 DNA reads TGTGCCAGCAGTCCCATTCCTCGCTTTCGGGAAAAACTGTTTTTT.

The rearrangement links TRBV27 to TRBJ1-2; D is perhaps TRBD1 (6 bases). Germline V CDR1 and CDR2: MNHEY, SMNVEV (reference sequence). The germline V and J ends were trimmed by 6 bases and 7 bases, with 15 bases remaining between them. This CDR3 is built from 13 residues. The CDR3 is CASRGHEPGGYTF. The CDR3 DNA follows: TGTGCCAGCAGGGGACATGAACCGGGTGGCTACACCTTC.

The chain employs TRBV11-2 and TRBJ2-4, with TRBD1 as a possible D gene (6 bases). The ends were cut back, 6 bases at V and 5 bases at J, with 20 bases in the middle. The CDR3 spans 16 residues. The germline CDR1 and CDR2 sequences are SGHAT and FQNNGV. DNA of the CDR3: TGTGCCAGCAGTCAAAACACAGGGCCCCTCGAAAACATTCAGTACTTC. This encodes CASSQNTGPLENIQYF. Full variable domain (outside the CDR3, taken from reference TRBV11-2 and TRBJ2-4): EAGVAQSPRYKIIEKRQSVAFWCNPISGHATLYWYQQILGQGPKLLIQFQNNGVVDDSQLPKDRFSAERLKGVDSTLKIQPAKLEDSAVYLCASSQNTGPLENIQYFGAGTRLSVL.

This clone was observed a handful of times. The chain couples TRBV28 to TRBJ2-3, with 11 bases identical to TRBD2. CDR3 length equals 16 residues. Germline lookup yields CDR1 MDHEN and CDR2 SYDVKM. J gave up 2 bases and V 5 bases, and 6 bases lay outside the gene matches. CDR3 sequence: CASSTGTSGPTDTQYF. The CDR3 nucleotides read TGTGCCAGCAGTACCGGGACTAGCGGCCCCACAGATACGCAGTATTTT.

CDR3 amino acids: CASSWTSGDTFFYEQYF. CDR3 nucleotides: TGTGCCAGCAGCTGGACTAGCGGCGACACTTTTTTTTACGAGCAGTACTTC. V is TRBV14 and J is TRBJ2-7, with 10 positions matching TRBD2. Unmatched junction bases numbered 14, after V lost 5 bases and J lost 4 bases. This CDR3 has 17 amino acids. The germline V gene encodes CDR1 SGHDN and CDR2 FVKESK.

This rearrangement joins TRBV5-5 to TRBJ2-7; 10 bases align to TRBD2. Germline CDR1 reads SGHKS; CDR2 reads YYEKEE (reference sequence). With 1 base clipped from V and 2 bases from J, the junction kept 3 bases outside the gene matches. The CDR3 is made up of 15 amino acids. CDR3 loop: CASSLFLAGAYEQYF. The CDR3 DNA sequence: TGTGCCAGCAGCTTGTTCCTAGCGGGAGCCTACGAGCAGTACTTC.

This rearrangement joins TRBV28 to TRBJ2-7, with D possibly TRBD1 on 6 matching bases. V was pared by 3 bases and J by 3 bases, with 15 bases between. Germline V gives CDR1 MDHEN, CDR2 SYDVKM. The CDR3 loop spans 15 amino acids. The CDR3 region has the DNA TGTGCCAGCAGTTTGAGCCAGGGGATTTTCTACGAGCAGTACTTC. Translation: CASSLSQGIFYEQYF.

With respect to this clone: Germline is not matched at one junction end, which may reflect a read error. The rearrangement links TRBV9 to TRBJ1-2; no clear D. From germline, CDR1 is SGDLS and CDR2 YYNGEE. The CDR3 has 8 residues. The CDR3 loop reads CASSPGDF. For the CDR3, the DNA is TGTGCCAGCAGCCCCGGGGACTTC. The full variable domain, completed using reference TRBV9 and TRBJ1-2, is DSGVTQTPKHLITATGQRVTLRCSPRSGDLSVYWYQQSLDQGLQFLIQYYNGEERAKGNILERFSAQQFPDLHSELNLSSLELGDSALYFCASSPGDFGSGTRLTVV.

The chain joins TRBV4-1 to TRBJ2-5, with a tentative D call TRBD1 (5 bases). The end of the DNA aligns better with TRBJ2-7, so the J call may be wrong. CDR1 is MGHRA and CDR2 is YSYEKL in the germline V gene. This CDR3 region has 16 residues. The CDR3 reads CASSHSAPGISYEQYF. For the CDR3, the DNA is TGCGCCAGCAGCCACTCGGCCCCAGGGATTTCCTACGAGCAGTACTTC.

J is TRBJ1-1 and V is TRBV10-2; D uncertain. V was cut by 7 bases and J by 1 base, with 10 bases left in between. The CDR3 extends over 13 amino acids. Germline V gene sequence: CDR1 WSHSY, CDR2 SAAADI. In DNA, the CDR3 is TGCGCCAGCAATCGGGGTCAGAACACTGAAGCTTTCTTT. Translated: CASNRGQNTEAFF.

The rearrangement uses TRBV11-1 and TRBJ1-1, with 8 bases matching TRBD1. The CDR3 runs 13 residues. CDR1 is SGHAT and CDR2 is FQDESV in the germline V gene (reference sequence). Losses at the gene ends were 4 bases for V and 6 bases for J; bases not matched to a gene: 4. The CDR3: CASSSDRVAEAFF. CDR3 nucleotide sequence: TGTGCCAGCAGCTCGGACAGGGTTGCTGAAGCTTTCTTT.

This rearrangement joins TRBV9 to TRBJ2-1, with D unresolved. From germline, CDR1 is SGDLS and CDR2 YYNGEE. The CDR3 is made up of 14 amino acids. The ends were cut back, 0 bases at V and 5 bases at J, with 9 bases in the middle. This CDR3 reads CASSVAVLDNEQFF. The CDR3 nucleotides are TGTGCCAGCAGCGTAGCAGTCTTGGACAATGAGCAGTTCTTC. The variable domain in full, with the rest retrieved from reference TRBV9 and TRBJ2-1, is DSGVTQTPKHLITATGQRVTLRCSPRSGDLSVYWYQQSLDQGLQFLIQYYNGEERAKGNILERFSAQQFPDLHSELNLSSLELGDSALYFCASSVAVLDNEQFFGPGTRLTVL.

The chain is built from TRBV9 and TRBJ2-6; D remains ambiguous. The germline V and J ends were trimmed by 0 bases and 1 base, with 5 bases remaining between them. This CDR3 is built from 15 residues. Germline V lookup: CDR1 SGDLS, CDR2 YYNGEE. The DNA for the CDR3 is TGTGCCAGCAGCGTAGTAGCTTCTGGGGCCAACGTCCTGACTTTC. Translation gives CASSVVASGANVLTF.

The CDR3 DNA reads TGTGCCAGCAGTGGCCGGGAGGGAGATGAAAAACTGTTTTTT. Protein product: CASSGREGDEKLFF. The gene calls are TRBV6-1 and TRBJ1-4; D is unclear. V was cut by 4 bases and J by 6 bases, with 12 bases left in between. Per the germline V gene, CDR1 is MNHNS and CDR2 is SASEGT. The CDR3 covers 14 residues.

This clone was counted only a few times. The genes are TRBV2 and TRBJ1-3, with TRBD1 as a possible D gene (6 bases). The CDR3 is 14 amino acids. Trimming stripped 7 bases from V and 0 bases from J, with 10 bases between. Germline V gene data show CDR1 as SNHLY and CDR2 as FYNNEI. CDR3 amino acids: CASIGQLSGNTIYF. In nucleotides, the CDR3 is TGTGCCAGCATCGGACAGCTCTCTGGAAACACCATATATTTT.

The chain carries TRBV5-4 and TRBJ1-3, with TRBD1 identical over 11 bases. From germline, CDR1 is SGHNT and CDR2 YYREEE (reference sequence). Unmatched junction bases numbered 9, after V lost 3 bases and J lost 10 bases. The CDR3 totals 15 residues. Here the CDR3 DNA reads TGTGCCAGCAGCTCACCGGGACAGGGGGAAAGTACCATATATTTT. It translates to CASSSPGQGESTIYF.

This clone appeared a few times. The chain combines TRBV6-5 with TRBJ2-2; 10 nucleotides line up with TRBD1. Germline CDR1 reads MNHEY; CDR2 reads SVGAGI. J gave up 4 bases and V 5 bases, and 4 bases lay outside the gene matches. The CDR3 consists of 15 residues. The CDR3 nucleotides read TGTGCCAGCAGTCCTGACAGGGGGCTCACCGGGGAGCTGTTTTTT. This encodes CASSPDRGLTGELFF.

The chain links TRBV11-2 to TRBJ2-7, with 14 bases lining up with TRBD2. CDR3 size: 15 residues. Germline V lookup: CDR1 SGHAT, CDR2 FQNNGV. Trimming took 4 bases from V and 5 from J; bases not matched to a gene: 4. This chain's CDR3 is CASSWGTSGSHEQYF. For the CDR3, the DNA is TGTGCCAGCAGCTGGGGGACTAGCGGGAGCCACGAGCAGTACTTC.

The V and J genes are TRBV28 and TRBJ2-7, with 13 nucleotides matching TRBD2. Germline values: CDR1 MDHEN, CDR2 SYDVKM. The CDR3 contains 16 residues. Trimming at V came to 5 bases and at J to 2 bases, leaving 6 bases not matched to a gene. The CDR3: CASSLTSGRAPYEQYF. DNA of the CDR3: TGTGCCAGCAGTCTAACTAGCGGGAGGGCCCCCTACGAGCAGTACTTC.

The genes are TRBV28 and TRBJ1-5, with D tentatively TRBD1 (5 bases). This CDR3 is 16 amino acids long. V was clipped by 1 base and J by 4 bases, with 14 bases between them. Germline V gives CDR1 MDHEN, CDR2 SYDVKM. CDR3 sequence reads: CASSLSRTGGNQPQHF. CDR3 sequence (DNA): TGTGCCAGCAGTTTATCCCGGACCGGGGGAAATCAGCCCCAGCATTTT.

The V and J genes are TRBV7-9 and TRBJ2-3, with D possibly being TRBD2 (6 bases). V gave up 3 bases and J gave up 1 base, with 17 bases separating them. Germline CDR1 is SEHNR and CDR2 is FQNEAQ (reference sequence). The CDR3 is 17 amino acids. The CDR3: CASSLIALAERTDTQYF. DNA of the CDR3: TGTGCCAGCAGCTTGATCGCTTTAGCGGAACGCACAGATACGCAGTATTTT.

This clone was seen more than once but under ten times. V is TRBV5-4 and J is TRBJ2-7, with D unresolved. The CDR3 runs 14 residues. Per germline, CDR1 SGHNT and CDR2 YYREEE (reference sequence). The ends were cut back, 0 bases at V and 5 bases at J, with 12 bases in the middle. The CDR3 sequence: CASSLESKLHEQYF. The CDR3 DNA sequence: TGTGCCAGCAGCTTGGAGTCTAAGCTCCACGAGCAGTACTTC.

This clone occurred a few times. The V call is TRBV9, the J call TRBJ2-1, with D perhaps TRBD2 (5 bases). CDR3 length: 14 residues. Germline V gene sequence: CDR1 SGDLS, CDR2 YYNGEE. V dropped 4 bases and J dropped 1 base, with 9 bases sitting between them. CDR3 coding DNA: TGTGCCAGCAGCCAAGGACTTTCCTACAATGAGCAGTTCTTC. Amino acids: CASSQGLSYNEQFF.

The rearrangement links TRBV25-1 to TRBJ2-1; D is unresolved. CDR3 length equals 10 residues. CDR1 is MGHDK, CDR2 SYGVNS, per germline. Trimming pared 6 bases from V and 11 bases from J, leaving 8 bases between. The CDR3 bases are TGTGCCAGCAGACTAAAAAAGCAGTTCTTC. Translating gives CASRLKKQFF.